This T cell receptor (beta chain) is from a study of shared clonotypes between healthy human individuals. Only in-frame clones appear in the TCRdb table, and some are missing; sequencing was by immunoSEQ multiplex PCR. Of some 470,000 clones in the sample, 75% to 85% were seen once. Trimming pared 5 bases from V and 7 bases from J, leaving 20 bases between. CDR1 is SNHLY, CDR2 FYNNEI, per germline. CDR3 size: 15 residues. This TCR was recovered from a woman aged 40 to 50 in good health. Some clones in this sample may be carry-over from other donors' samples. V and J are TRBV2 and TRBJ1-2; tentative D call: TRBD1 (5 bases). Sequencing was performed on PBMCs. In DNA form, the CDR3 reads TGTGCCAGCAGTAGGCAGGGATTGTACCAAGGTGGCTACACCTTC. Protein sequence: CASSRQGLYQGGYTF.